Listed here are 3 T cell receptor beta chains from one sample, sequenced in a study of blood T cell repertoires in COVID-19. Method: immunoSEQ multiplex PCR; TCRdb's copy keeps in-frame clones and lacks some. The sample lists about 150,000 clones, 65% to 85% occurring once. Sequenced: peripheral blood. The receptors originated from a woman in her seventies who had recovered from COVID-19.

V usage is TRBV24-1 and J usage is TRBJ2-1; unclear D gene. Germline CDR1 is KGHDR and CDR2 is SFDVKD. The CDR3 is made up of 12 amino acids. V shed 6 bases and J shed 1 base, with 3 bases lying between them. The CDR3 loop reads CATSPSYNEQFF. CDR3 nucleotide sequence: TGTGCCACCAGTCCGTCCTACAATGAGCAGTTCTTC.

The chain has TRBV9 and TRBJ1-4, with a weak D call TRBD1 (6 bases). With 4 bases removed from V and 8 bases from J, the gap between germline ends came to 18 bases. The germline gives CDR1 SGDLS, CDR2 YYNGEE. CDR3 length equals 15 residues. CDR3 region: CASSHAGARGEKLFF. CDR3 coding DNA: TGTGCCAGCAGCCACGCCGGGGCCAGGGGCGAAAAACTGTTTTTT.

This clone was observed a handful of times. The J gene is TRBJ2-3, the V gene TRBV19, with a weak D call TRBD2 (5 bases). Germline loops: CDR1 LNHDA, CDR2 SQIVND (reference sequence). Deletions cut 4 bases from V and 5 bases from J, with 7 bases between. CDR3 size: 12 residues. In nucleotides, the CDR3 is TGTGCCAGTAGTAGACGGGGAGATACGCAGTATTTT. Amino acids: CASSRRGDTQYF.